Presented here are 20 T cell receptor beta chains from one specimen sequenced in a study of synovial regulatory T cells in juvenile arthritis. Sequencing was performed with immunoSEQ multiplex PCR; in TCRdb, only in-frame clones are kept and a portion is missing. Its table records 7,500 to 10,000 clones. Sequences were obtained from Treg cells from blood. Subset denoted: remaining (HLA-DR-negative) circulating blood Treg cells. The receptors were gathered from a donor younger than 30 with juvenile idiopathic arthritis.

The chain employs TRBV6-1 and TRBJ1-5; the TCRdb call, TRBD1, lacks DNA for checking. CDR1 is MNHNS, CDR2 SASEGT, per germline. CDR3 size: 13 residues. No DNA sequence was recorded. CDR3 protein: CASRQFSNQPQHF.

The J gene is TRBJ2-7, the V gene TRBV7-9; TCRdb outputs TRBD2, but without DNA this stays unchecked. The CDR3 loop spans 14 amino acids. No DNA sequence is on record. From germline, CDR1 is SEHNR and CDR2 FQNEAQ (reference sequence). The CDR3 reads CASSYGSTSGVQYF.

This rearrangement joins TRBV6-1 to TRBJ2-5; lacking DNA, the TRBD2 call made by TCRdb goes unchecked. The germline gives CDR1 MNHNS, CDR2 SASEGT. The CDR3 length is 18 residues. The record lacks a DNA sequence. The CDR3 sequence: CASSELLKGLPYQETQYF.

The chain has TRBV4-1 and TRBJ1-4; the D gene TCRdb calls, TRBD1, cannot be checked with no DNA. Germline lookup yields CDR1 MGHRA and CDR2 YSYEKL. This CDR3 is built from 14 residues. DNA is not recorded here. CDR3 sequence reads: CASSQVSDRGKLFF.

The rearrangement links TRBV6-1 to TRBJ2-7; TCRdb designates TRBD2, a call that cannot be tested without DNA. CDR1 is MNHNS and CDR2 is SASEGT in the germline V gene. This CDR3 is built from 14 residues. DNA was not recorded. The CDR3 protein is CASSDRTSGSEQYF.

The V and J genes are TRBV10-3 and TRBJ2-1; TCRdb outputs TRBD2, but without DNA this stays unchecked. Germline loops: CDR1 ENHRY, CDR2 SYGVKD. This CDR3 comprises 15 residues. The entry carries no DNA sequence. The CDR3 sequence is CAITRTSGKYNEQFF.

The chain is built from TRBV10-1 and TRBJ2-3; TCRdb picks TRBD2, but there is no DNA to check that call. CDR1 is WNHNN, CDR2 SYGVQD, per germline (reference sequence). This CDR3 has 14 residues. Only the protein is on record. CDR3: CASSTSGRTDTQYF.

The gene calls are TRBV6-1 and TRBJ1-5. CDR3 size: 14 residues. No nucleotide data were recorded. Germline CDR1 is MNHNS and CDR2 is SASEGT. The CDR3 spells CASSESGGNQPQHF.

This chain links TRBV4-1 with TRBJ2-3; TCRdb outputs TRBD2, but without DNA this stays unchecked. Germline CDR1 and CDR2: MGHRA and YSYEKL. This CDR3 comprises 16 residues. No DNA sequence is on record. CDR3 protein: CASSQELASVPDTQYF.

The rearrangement links TRBV5-6 to TRBJ1-2. Germline lookup yields CDR1 SGHDT and CDR2 YYEEEE. The length of the CDR3 is 13 residues. No nucleotide data were recorded. CDR3 amino acids: CASRTLGMYGYTF.

CDR3 protein: CASSPGTGVGGYTF. The chain employs TRBV5-6 and TRBJ1-2; the TCRdb call, TRBD1, lacks DNA for checking. The CDR3 contains 14 residues. The DNA is not on file. The germline V gene has CDR1 SGHDT and CDR2 YYEEEE.

The chain employs TRBV10-3 and TRBJ2-3; TCRdb outputs TRBD2, but without DNA this stays unchecked. The length of the CDR3 is 13 residues. The coding DNA is unavailable. CDR1 is ENHRY and CDR2 is SYGVKD in the germline V gene. CDR3 protein: CAIKSGSRDTQYF.

The chain employs TRBV19 and TRBJ1-2. Germline V gene sequence: CDR1 LNHDA, CDR2 SQIVND (reference sequence). The CDR3 totals 15 residues. No DNA sequence is on record. The CDR3 sequence: CASSMFTAGNYGYTF.

This sequence joins TRBV7-9 and TRBJ2-7. Per germline, CDR1 SEHNR and CDR2 FQNEAQ (reference sequence). The length of the CDR3 is 12 residues. No DNA has been recorded. The CDR3: CASSLTPYEQYF.

The chain carries TRBV4-1 and TRBJ1-5. This CDR3 comprises 16 residues. The record lacks a DNA sequence. CDR1 is MGHRA, CDR2 YSYEKL, per germline. The CDR3 here is CASSQDGVLGNQPQHF.

The chain carries TRBV18 and TRBJ2-4; the D call from TCRdb, TRBD1, cannot be confirmed without DNA. CDR1 is KGHSH and CDR2 is LQKENI in the germline V gene. CDR3 size: 15 residues. There is no recorded DNA. CDR3 sequence reads: CASSSTGAWKNIQYF.

This chain joins TRBV6-1 and TRBJ1-1. The CDR3 sequence is 15 residues long. The entry carries no DNA sequence. From germline, CDR1 is MNHNS and CDR2 SASEGT. The CDR3 spells CASSERGRQEGEAFF.

This chain connects TRBV18 to TRBJ2-2; the D call of TRBD2 rests on TCRdb alone, since no DNA is present to check it. The germline CDR1 and CDR2 sequences are KGHSH and LQKENI. The CDR3 sequence is 17 residues long. The record lacks a DNA sequence. The CDR3: CASSPRLAGGNTGELFF.

V and J are TRBV11-2 and TRBJ2-2; TCRdb selects TRBD2, and the lack of DNA leaves this call unchecked. The CDR3 contains 19 residues. No DNA is recorded. Germline CDR1 reads SGHAT; CDR2 reads FQNNGV. The CDR3 protein is CASLGPERGGWLDTGELFF. Drawing the rest from reference TRBV11-2 and TRBJ2-2, the complete variable domain is EAGVAQSPRYKIIEKRQSVAFWCNPISGHATLYWYQQILGQGPKLLIQFQNNGVVDDSQLPKDRFSAERLKGVDSTLKIQPAKLEDSAVYLCASLGPERGGWLDTGELFFGEGSRLTVL.

The V gene is TRBV7-8, the J gene TRBJ2-3; the TCRdb call, TRBD1, lacks DNA for checking. Germline-derived CDR1 and CDR2 are SGHVS and FQNEAQ. The CDR3 sequence is 14 residues long. Only the protein is available. The CDR3 sequence: CASSLPAWGDTQYF.